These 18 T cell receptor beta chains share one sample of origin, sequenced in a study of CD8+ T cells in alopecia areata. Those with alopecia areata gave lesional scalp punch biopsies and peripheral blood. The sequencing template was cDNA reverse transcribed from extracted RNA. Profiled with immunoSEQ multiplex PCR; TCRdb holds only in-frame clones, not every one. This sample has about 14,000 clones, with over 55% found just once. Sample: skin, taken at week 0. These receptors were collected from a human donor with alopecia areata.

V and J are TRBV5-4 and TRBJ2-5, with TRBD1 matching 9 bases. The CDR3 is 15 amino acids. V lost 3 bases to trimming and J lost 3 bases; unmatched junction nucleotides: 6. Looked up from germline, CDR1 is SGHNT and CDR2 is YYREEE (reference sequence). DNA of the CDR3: TGTGCCAGCAGCTCTGGGACAGGGTTCAAAGAGACCCAGTACTTC. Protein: CASSSGTGFKETQYF.

CDR3 in amino acids: CATHAAGLASSNEQFF. The CDR3 coding sequence is TGTGCCACCCACGCCGCGGGACTAGCGTCTAGCAATGAGCAGTTCTTC. The V and J genes are TRBV19 and TRBJ2-1; 10 nucleotides align to TRBD2. Germline assignment: CDR1 LNHDA and CDR2 SQIVND (reference sequence). The V segment lost 10 bases and the J segment 6 bases; nucleotides outside the gene matches: 15. The length of the CDR3 is 16 residues.

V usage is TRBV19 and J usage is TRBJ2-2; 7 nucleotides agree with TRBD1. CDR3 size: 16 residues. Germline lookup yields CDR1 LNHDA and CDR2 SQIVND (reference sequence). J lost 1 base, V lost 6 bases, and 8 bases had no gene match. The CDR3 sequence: CASSRGQSLNTGELFF. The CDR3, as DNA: TGTGCCAGTAGCCGGGGACAGAGCCTGAACACCGGGGAGCTGTTTTTT.

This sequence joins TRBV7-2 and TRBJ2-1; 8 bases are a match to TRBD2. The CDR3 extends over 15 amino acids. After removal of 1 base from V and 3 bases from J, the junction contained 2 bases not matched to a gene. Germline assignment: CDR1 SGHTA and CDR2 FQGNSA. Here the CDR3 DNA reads TGTGCCAGCAGCTTAGAGCTAGCGGGCTACAATGAGCAGTTCTTC. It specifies CASSLELAGYNEQFF.

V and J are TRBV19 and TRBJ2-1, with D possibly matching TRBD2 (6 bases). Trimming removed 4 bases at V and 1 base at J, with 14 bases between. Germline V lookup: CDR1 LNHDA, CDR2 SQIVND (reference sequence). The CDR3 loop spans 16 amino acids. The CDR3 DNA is TGTGCCAGTAGTAACTCCGGGGGTAGTTCCTACAATGAGCAGTTCTTC. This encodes CASSNSGGSSYNEQFF.

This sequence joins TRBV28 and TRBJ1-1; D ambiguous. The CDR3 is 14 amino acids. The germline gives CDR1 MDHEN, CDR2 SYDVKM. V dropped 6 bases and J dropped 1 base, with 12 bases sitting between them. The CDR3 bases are TGTGCCAGCAGGCCCCAACAAGAGAACACTGAAGCTTTCTTT. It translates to CASRPQQENTEAFF.

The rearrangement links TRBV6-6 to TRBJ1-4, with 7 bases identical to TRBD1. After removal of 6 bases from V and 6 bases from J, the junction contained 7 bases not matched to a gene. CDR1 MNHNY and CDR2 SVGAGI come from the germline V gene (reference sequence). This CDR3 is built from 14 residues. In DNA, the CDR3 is TGTGCCAGCAGGAGACAGGGCGTCGATGAAAAACTGTTTTTT. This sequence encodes CASRRQGVDEKLFF.

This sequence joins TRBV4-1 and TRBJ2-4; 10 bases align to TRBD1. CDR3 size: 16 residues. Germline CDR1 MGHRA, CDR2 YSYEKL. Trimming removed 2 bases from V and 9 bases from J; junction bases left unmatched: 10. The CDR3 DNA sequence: TGCGCCAGCAGCCAAAATTTGGGGACAGGGGCGGGCATTCAGTACTTC. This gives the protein CASSQNLGTGAGIQYF.

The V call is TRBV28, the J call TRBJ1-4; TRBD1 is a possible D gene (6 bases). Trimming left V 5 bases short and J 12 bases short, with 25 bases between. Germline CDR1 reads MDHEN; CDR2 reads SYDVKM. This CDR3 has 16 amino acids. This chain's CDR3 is CASSPHLKGQMNQLFF. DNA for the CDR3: TGTGCCAGCAGTCCCCACTTGAAAGGACAGATGAACCAACTGTTTTTT. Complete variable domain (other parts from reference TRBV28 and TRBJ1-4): DVKVTQSSRYLVKRTGEKVFLECVQDMDHENMFWYRQDPGLGLRLIYFSYDVKMKEKGDIPEGYSVSREKKERFSLILESASTNQTSMYLCASSPHLKGQMNQLFFGSGTQLSVL.

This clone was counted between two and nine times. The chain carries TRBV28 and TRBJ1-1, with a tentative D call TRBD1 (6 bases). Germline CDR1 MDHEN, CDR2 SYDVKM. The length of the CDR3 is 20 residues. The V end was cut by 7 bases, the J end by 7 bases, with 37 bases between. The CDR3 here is CASTTIFTGKATILRGEAFF. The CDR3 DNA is TGTGCCAGCACCACTATTTTCACAGGGAAAGCTACAATACTTAGGGGTGAAGCTTTCTTT.

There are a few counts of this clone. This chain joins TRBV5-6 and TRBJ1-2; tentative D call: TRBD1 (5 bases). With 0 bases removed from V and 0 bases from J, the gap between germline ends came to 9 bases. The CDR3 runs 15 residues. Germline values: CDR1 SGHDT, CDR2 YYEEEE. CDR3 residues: CASSLAWDPNYGYTF. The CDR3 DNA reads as TGTGCCAGCAGCTTGGCTTGGGACCCTAACTATGGCTACACCTTC.

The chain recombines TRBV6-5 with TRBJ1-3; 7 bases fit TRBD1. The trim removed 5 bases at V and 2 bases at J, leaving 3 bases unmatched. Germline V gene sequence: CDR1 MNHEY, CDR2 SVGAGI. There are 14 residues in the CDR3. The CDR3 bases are TGTGCCAGCAGTCCCCAGGGGGCTGGAAACACCATATATTTT. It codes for CASSPQGAGNTIYF.

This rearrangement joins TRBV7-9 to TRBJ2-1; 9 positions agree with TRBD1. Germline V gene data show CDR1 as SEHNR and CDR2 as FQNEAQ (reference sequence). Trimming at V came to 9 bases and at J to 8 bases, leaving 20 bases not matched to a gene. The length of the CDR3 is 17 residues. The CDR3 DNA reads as TGTGCCAGTGGGGAACAGGGGGCAAATAGGTTGGATCATGAGCAGTTCTTC. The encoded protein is CASGEQGANRLDHEQFF.

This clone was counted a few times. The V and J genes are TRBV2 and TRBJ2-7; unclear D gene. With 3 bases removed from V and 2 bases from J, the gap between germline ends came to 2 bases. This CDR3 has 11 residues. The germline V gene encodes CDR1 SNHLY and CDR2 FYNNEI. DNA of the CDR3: TGTGCCAGCAGTGAGACCTACGAGCAGTACTTC. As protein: CASSETYEQYF.

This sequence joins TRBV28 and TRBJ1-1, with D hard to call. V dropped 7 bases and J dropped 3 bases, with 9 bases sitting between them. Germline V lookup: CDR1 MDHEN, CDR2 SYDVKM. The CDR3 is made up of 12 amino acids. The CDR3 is CASKSIYTEAFF. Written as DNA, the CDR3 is TGTGCCAGCAAGTCCATCTACACTGAAGCTTTCTTT.

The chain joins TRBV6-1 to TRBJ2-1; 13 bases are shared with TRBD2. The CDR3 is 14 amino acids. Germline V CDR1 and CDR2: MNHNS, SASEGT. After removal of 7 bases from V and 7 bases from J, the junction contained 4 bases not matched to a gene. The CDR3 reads CASMGLAGRNEQFF. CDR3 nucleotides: TGTGCCAGCATGGGACTAGCGGGGAGGAATGAGCAGTTCTTC.

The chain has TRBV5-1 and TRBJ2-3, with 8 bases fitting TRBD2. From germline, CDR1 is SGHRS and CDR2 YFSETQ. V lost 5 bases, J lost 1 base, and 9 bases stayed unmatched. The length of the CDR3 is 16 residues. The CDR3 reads CASREQTSARTDTQYF. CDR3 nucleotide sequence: TGCGCCAGCAGGGAGCAGACTAGCGCACGCACAGATACGCAGTATTTT.

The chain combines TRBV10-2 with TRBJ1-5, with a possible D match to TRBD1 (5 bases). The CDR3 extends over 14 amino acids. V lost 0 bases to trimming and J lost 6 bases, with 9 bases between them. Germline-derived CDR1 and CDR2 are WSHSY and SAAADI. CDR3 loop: CASSESRGGQPQHF. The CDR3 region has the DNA TGCGCCAGCAGTGAGTCGAGGGGCGGTCAGCCCCAGCATTTT.